This TCR beta chain was observed in a study of beta chain features in type 1 diabetes. Per donor, one heparinised blood draw averaged about 116 mL. Once sorted, every population was more than 98% pure. Broader study findings: In patients and controls equally, PCR might favor templates that are shorter. TCRB repertoires of naive, central memory and Treg cells appeared more similar among patients than among healthy donors.

Expressed TCRB transcripts were sequenced after all isolated RNA was converted to cDNA. TCRdb keeps only in-frame clones here, not all; method: immunoSEQ multiplex PCR. The table has about half a million clones, approximately 28% seen once; the top ten hold 0.065%. The CDR3 contains 15 residues. With 5 bases removed from V and 5 bases from J, the gap between germline ends came to 18 bases. The germline CDR1 and CDR2 sequences are SGHTA and FQGNSA. This clone has just a few counts. Its specificity is unknown. The sequence was collected from a man younger than 30 in good health. V is TRBV7-2 and J is TRBJ2-5, with D possibly called TRBD1 or TRBD2 (5 bases each). Sequenced input: naive CD4+ T cells from blood. As DNA, the CDR3 is TGTGCCAGCAGCCTCGCTTGGGGGTCAAGGGAGACCCAGTACTTC. It codes for CASSLAWGSRETQYF. Together with reference TRBV7-2 and TRBJ2-5, the CDR3 gives the full variable domain: GAGVSQSPSNKVTEKGKDVELRCDPISGHTALYWYRQSLGQGLEFLIYFQGNSAPDKSGLPSDRFSAERTGGSVSTLTIQRTQQEDSAVYLCASSLAWGSRETQYFGPGTRLLVL.